These T cell receptor beta chains were read from a single sample in a study of T cell responses to AZD1222 COVID-19 vaccine. The protocol was immunoSEQ multiplex PCR, while the TCRdb copy is restricted to in-frame clones and leaves out a portion. The table has some 130,000 clones, roughly 87% seen once. The starting material was peripheral blood, obtained on day 0 of AZD1222 vaccination. The receptors come from an adult in good health. Each CDR3 is given with its conserved first and last residue. The order of the fields is clone size, J gene, V gene, D gene, CDR3 DNA, CDR3 protein. The D gene is left open where the match is weak. A row's size may be missing; if present it is once, few, many or a size class.

>-|TRBJ1-5|TRBV3-1/TRBV3-2|-
TGTGCCAGCAGCAGGGCCCTTGATCAGCCCCAGCATTTT
CASSRALDQPQHF
>once|TRBJ1-5|TRBV7-2|-
TGTGCCAGCAGCTATGGCGGAAATCAGCCCCAGCATTTT
CASSYGGNQPQHF
>-|TRBJ1-5|TRBV12-3/TRBV12-4|-
TGTGCCAGCAGTTTACCCCATCAGCCCCAGCATTTT
CASSLPHQPQHF
>once|TRBJ2-3|TRBV3-1/TRBV3-2|-
TGTGCCAGCAGCGTAGACGGGGGAGACACAGATACGCAGTATTTT
CASSVDGGDTDTQYF
>-|TRBJ2-7|TRBV18|-
TGTGCCAGCTCATTTACGGGCGACGAACAGTACTTC
CASSFTGDEQYF
>few|TRBJ2-2|TRBV5-4|-
TGTGCCAGCAGCTTGGATGGGGGCAGAGCCGGGGAGCTGTTTTTT
CASSLDGGRAGELFF
>-|TRBJ1-2|TRBV28|-
TGTGCCAGCAGTGGGGGACCGGGGTCGGGGTACTATGGCTACACCTTC
CASSGGPGSGYYGYTF
>-|TRBJ2-1|TRBV6-5|TRBD2
TGTGCCAGCAGTTACTTCTCTGCGGGGGGCAAGCAGTTCTTC
CASSYFSAGGKQFF
>-|TRBJ1-1|TRBV6-5|-
TGTGCCAGCGGACAGTTTCTCACGAACACTGAAGCTTTCTTT
CASGQFLTNTEAFF
>-|TRBJ2-7|TRBV7-2|TRBD2
TGTGCCAGCAGCCCTAGCGGGGGTCTTACCTACGAGCAGTACTTC
CASSPSGGLTYEQYF
>-|TRBJ1-2|TRBV28|TRBD1
TGTGCCAGCAGCCCTCTGGGACAGGGGGGGTACTATGGCTACACCTTC
CASSPLGQGGYYGYTF
>-|TRBJ1-4|TRBV30|-
TGTGCCTGGAGTAGTGACCGGGTCCTTAATGAAAAACTGTTTTTT
CAWSSDRVLNEKLFF
>once|TRBJ1-1|TRBV5-1|TRBD1
TGCGCCAGCGGAATGGGGACAGCCACTGAAGCTTTCTTT
CASGMGTATEAFF
>-|TRBJ2-7|TRBV27|-
TGTGCCAGCAACGCCGGGGCGGGTTACGAGCAGTACTTC
CASNAGAGYEQYF
>once|TRBJ2-1|TRBV5-1|TRBD2
TGCGCCAGCAGCTTGGAGGCTAGCGGGGGGCAGAGCTCCTACAATGAGCAGTTCTTC
CASSLEASGGQSSYNEQFF
>-|TRBJ1-2|TRBV7-2|TRBD1
TGTGCCAGCAGCCAAACGTTAGGGGGCGCGGGTGGCTACACCTTC
CASSQTLGGAGGYTF
>-|TRBJ2-2|TRBV5-4|-
TGTGCCAGCAGCTTGATCTTGGCGGTTAACACCGGGGAGCTGTTTTTT
CASSLILAVNTGELFF
>-|TRBJ1-1|TRBV27|-
TGTGCCAGCAGTTCAACTCACAGGTCAGCTTACATGAACACTGAAGCTTTCTTT
CASSSTHRSAYMNTEAFF
>-|TRBJ2-2|TRBV15|-
TGTGCCACCAGCGGAGGGGGGCGAACCGGGGAGCTGTTTTTT
CATSGGGRTGELFF
>once|TRBJ1-5|TRBV30|-
TGTGCCTGGAGTGTTCAGGAGGGAGCCCAGCATTTT
CAWSVQEGAQHF
>once|TRBJ2-7|TRBV19|-
TGTGCCAGTAGTGCGGGACAGACCTACGAGCAGTACTTC
CASSAGQTYEQYF
>-|TRBJ2-5|TRBV20-1|-
TGCAGTGCTAGTCTATTCGGTGTAAGGGGCGAAGAGACCCAGTACTTC
CSASLFGVRGEETQYF
>-|TRBJ2-7|TRBV30|-
TGTGCCTGGTTTGTAGAGGGAAACTACGAGCAGTACTTC
CAWFVEGNYEQYF
>-|TRBJ1-1|TRBV4-1|-
TGCGCCAGCAGCGTCGAGAGGTCCCAGGGGTTTAACACTGAAGCTTTCTTT
CASSVERSQGFNTEAFF
>-|TRBJ2-6|TRBV11-2|-
TGTGCCAGCAGCTCCGTAAGGGGGGCTGGGGCCAACGTCCTGACTTTC
CASSSVRGAGANVLTF
>-|TRBJ2-2|TRBV19|-
TGTGCCAGTAGTGCCCAGCCCAGGCACCCCACCGGGGAGCTGTTTTTT
CASSAQPRHPTGELFF
>-|TRBJ2-3|TRBV7-9|-
TGTGCCAGCGAGGGGGTAACCACAGATACGCAGTATTTT
CASEGVTTDTQYF
>-|TRBJ2-7|TRBV3-1/TRBV3-2|-
TGTGCCAGCAGCCAAGGGCCTCGCTACGAGCAGTACTTC
CASSQGPRYEQYF
>-|TRBJ1-1|TRBV7-9|-
TGTGCCAGCAGCCCGTCACGGCGTCCGCTGGCGGAAGCTTTCTTT
CASSPSRRPLAEAFF
>-|TRBJ1-6|TRBV5-5|-
TGTGCCAGCAGCTTGGGTGGGATGAGCTCCTATAATTCACCCCTCCACTTT
CASSLGGMSSYNSPLHF
>-|TRBJ1-6|TRBV7-9|TRBD1
TGTGCCAGCACCGGGGACAGGGCTTATAATTCACCCCTCCACTTT
CASTGDRAYNSPLHF
>-|TRBJ1-4|TRBV27|-
TGTGCCAGCAGTTTTCGCGGGGCAGGTGAAAAACTGTTTTTT
CASSFRGAGEKLFF
>-|TRBJ2-2|TRBV4-1|-
TGCGCCAGCAGCCCTTGGGGCGGGGGCCGAACCGGGGAGCTGTTTTTT
CASSPWGGGRTGELFF
>-|TRBJ1-1|TRBV5-4|TRBD1
TGTGCCAGCAGCTTGGGCGGGACAGGGGTGAACACTGAAGCTTTCTTT
CASSLGGTGVNTEAFF
>-|TRBJ1-2|TRBV5-5|TRBD1
TGTGCCAGCAGCCCCCACCCTCAGGGGGCGGTTAGTGGCTACACCTTC
CASSPHPQGAVSGYTF
>-|TRBJ2-5|TRBV10-3|-
TGTGCCATCACCGAGGGGGGATCCCAAGAGACCCAGTACTTC
CAITEGGSQETQYF
>-|TRBJ2-7|TRBV5-1|-
TGCGCCAGCAGCTCATCCCCCGGGACACCGCAGTACTTC
CASSSSPGTPQYF
>once|TRBJ1-2|TRBV19|TRBD1
TGTGCCAGTAAAACCACGGGACAGCTCTATGGCTACACCTTC
CASKTTGQLYGYTF
>-|TRBJ1-2|TRBV11-2|-
TGTGCCAGCAGCCGAACCCCGGGAACATTTCGGTATGGCTACACCTTC
CASSRTPGTFRYGYTF
>-|TRBJ1-1|TRBV10-3|-
TGTGCCATCAGTGAGCCCGGGCTGAACACTGAAGCTTTCTTT
CAISEPGLNTEAFF
>-|TRBJ1-4|TRBV30|TRBD1
TGTGCCTGGAGTCGACCCGGGACAGTTGATAAAAAACTGTTTTTT
CAWSRPGTVDKKLFF
>-|TRBJ2-5|TRBV27|-
TGTGCCAGCAGTAAGGGGCAGGGCTGGGAGACCCAGTACTTC
CASSKGQGWETQYF